Listed below are T cell receptor beta chains from one sample, sequenced in a study of blood T cell repertoires in COVID-19. Here immunoSEQ multiplex PCR was the method, and the copy in TCRdb shows in-frame clones only, minus some. The table records approximately 250,000 clones, about 86% of them present only once. Sample: PBMCs or T cells enriched from blood (not recorded which). The receptors here all came from a man aged 25-45 years with acute COVID-19. CDR3s include the opening cysteine and the closing phenylalanine or tryptophan. The order of the fields is V gene, J gene, D gene, clone size, CDR3 protein, CDR3 DNA. D genes are given only for firm matches. Clone size is stated in some rows and not others, as once, few, many or a class when expanded.

v_call: TRBV7-2; j_call: TRBJ1-1; d_call: .; clone_size: .; cdr3_aa: CASSLAPIQGMIFF; cdr3_nt: TGTGCCAGCAGCTTAGCCCCTATACAGGGAATGATTTTCTTT
v_call: TRBV9; j_call: TRBJ2-1; d_call: .; clone_size: .; cdr3_aa: CASSDRDGGRGEQFF; cdr3_nt: TGTGCCAGCAGTGATAGGGATGGCGGGCGTGGTGAGCAGTTCTTC
v_call: TRBV24-1; j_call: TRBJ1-2; d_call: .; clone_size: few; cdr3_aa: CATSDSLARELHGYTF; cdr3_nt: TGTGCCACCAGTGATTCCCTGGCACGGGAGCTCCATGGCTACACCTTC
v_call: TRBV2; j_call: TRBJ1-2; d_call: .; clone_size: .; cdr3_aa: CATPPEGASGYTF; cdr3_nt: TGTGCCACGCCCCCTGAAGGGGCGAGCGGCTACACCTTC
v_call: TRBV4-3; j_call: TRBJ2-1; d_call: TRBD2; clone_size: .; cdr3_aa: CASSQEGLAGGANEQFF; cdr3_nt: TGCGCCAGCAGCCAGGAGGGGCTAGCGGGAGGGGCAAATGAGCAGTTCTTC
v_call: TRBV9; j_call: TRBJ2-1; d_call: .; clone_size: .; cdr3_aa: CASSYGTSYNEQFF; cdr3_nt: TGTGCCAGCAGCTATGGCACATCCTACAATGAGCAGTTCTTC
v_call: TRBV7-9; j_call: TRBJ2-2; d_call: TRBD1; clone_size: once; cdr3_aa: CASSLRQGAAGELFF; cdr3_nt: TGTGCCAGCAGCTTAAGACAGGGGGCGGCTGGGGAGCTGTTTTTT
v_call: TRBV9; j_call: TRBJ1-2; d_call: .; clone_size: .; cdr3_aa: CASSVGGDRVGYTF; cdr3_nt: TGTGCCAGCAGCGTAGGTGGAGACCGGGTAGGCTACACCTTC
v_call: TRBV6-1; j_call: TRBJ1-1; d_call: TRBD1; clone_size: .; cdr3_aa: CASSEHYRGGTEAFF; cdr3_nt: TGTGCCAGCAGTGAACATTACAGGGGGGGCACTGAAGCTTTCTTT
v_call: TRBV28; j_call: TRBJ1-5; d_call: .; clone_size: once; cdr3_aa: CASNPGGGGLRPQHF; cdr3_nt: TGTGCCAGCAACCCCGGTGGCGGGGGGTTACGGCCCCAGCATTTT
v_call: TRBV6-1; j_call: TRBJ1-2; d_call: TRBD1; clone_size: .; cdr3_aa: CASSESPGGSGYTF; cdr3_nt: TGTGCCAGCAGTGAAAGTCCAGGGGGCTCTGGCTACACCTTC
v_call: TRBV25-1; j_call: TRBJ2-2; d_call: .; clone_size: many; cdr3_aa: CASSGLGVSNTGELFF; cdr3_nt: TGTGCCAGCAGTGGATTAGGGGTCTCGAACACCGGGGAGCTGTTTTTT
v_call: TRBV19; j_call: TRBJ2-1; d_call: TRBD1; clone_size: .; cdr3_aa: CASSPRIGTGLGYNEQFF; cdr3_nt: TGTGCCAGTAGTCCTAGGATAGGGACAGGGTTGGGGTACAATGAGCAGTTCTTC
v_call: TRBV12-5; j_call: TRBJ2-6; d_call: TRBD1; clone_size: once; cdr3_aa: CASGSGQVISGANVLTF; cdr3_nt: TGTGCTAGTGGTTCCGGACAGGTAATATCTGGGGCCAACGTCCTGACTTTC
v_call: TRBV28; j_call: TRBJ2-1; d_call: .; clone_size: .; cdr3_aa: CASTKAAYNEQFF; cdr3_nt: TGTGCCAGCACCAAAGCGGCCTACAATGAGCAGTTCTTC
v_call: TRBV19; j_call: TRBJ1-2; d_call: .; clone_size: .; cdr3_aa: CASYQNYGYTF; cdr3_nt: TGTGCCAGTTACCAGAACTATGGCTACACCTTC
v_call: TRBV11-3; j_call: TRBJ1-1; d_call: .; clone_size: .; cdr3_aa: CASSLTSTEAFF; cdr3_nt: TGTGCCAGCAGCTTGACTTCCACTGAAGCTTTCTTT
v_call: TRBV2; j_call: TRBJ1-5; d_call: .; clone_size: .; cdr3_aa: CASSAFRVGQPQHF; cdr3_nt: TGTGCCAGCAGTGCTTTCAGGGTAGGTCAGCCCCAGCATTTT
v_call: TRBV7-9; j_call: TRBJ1-6; d_call: TRBD1; clone_size: .; cdr3_aa: CASSSNTGTDENSPLHF; cdr3_nt: TGTGCCAGCAGCTCGAACACCGGGACAGACGAAAATTCACCCCTCCACTTT
v_call: TRBV28; j_call: TRBJ1-5; d_call: .; clone_size: .; cdr3_aa: CASSFGFSQHF; cdr3_nt: TGTGCCAGCAGTTTTGGCTTCTCCCAGCATTTT
v_call: TRBV27; j_call: TRBJ2-1; d_call: TRBD2; clone_size: .; cdr3_aa: CATHGRGGSRNEQFF; cdr3_nt: TGTGCCACCCACGGACGCGGGGGATCACGCAATGAGCAGTTCTTC
v_call: TRBV6-5; j_call: TRBJ2-1; d_call: TRBD2; clone_size: .; cdr3_aa: CASIRTSGNNEQFF; cdr3_nt: TGTGCCAGCATCAGGACTAGCGGGAACAATGAGCAGTTCTTC
v_call: TRBV14; j_call: TRBJ2-1; d_call: TRBD2; clone_size: .; cdr3_aa: CASSPTSGRVDNEQFF; cdr3_nt: TGTGCCAGCAGCCCTACTAGCGGGAGGGTCGACAATGAGCAGTTCTTC
v_call: TRBV9; j_call: TRBJ2-1; d_call: .; clone_size: .; cdr3_aa: CASSVELSSYNEQFF; cdr3_nt: TGTGCCAGCAGCGTAGAACTGAGCTCCTACAATGAGCAGTTCTTC
v_call: TRBV4-2; j_call: TRBJ1-1; d_call: TRBD1; clone_size: .; cdr3_aa: CASSQAQGVNTEAFF; cdr3_nt: TGTGCCAGCAGCCAAGCGCAGGGGGTCAACACTGAAGCTTTCTTT
v_call: TRBV12-3/TRBV12-4; j_call: TRBJ1-1; d_call: .; clone_size: .; cdr3_aa: CASSFQGDTEAFF; cdr3_nt: TGTGCCAGCAGTTTTCAAGGAGACACTGAAGCTTTCTTT
v_call: TRBV6-5; j_call: TRBJ2-2; d_call: TRBD2; clone_size: once; cdr3_aa: CASGVGLANTGELFF; cdr3_nt: TGTGCCAGCGGCGTTGGACTAGCGAACACCGGGGAGCTGTTTTTT
v_call: TRBV28; j_call: TRBJ2-3; d_call: .; clone_size: .; cdr3_aa: CASQQIGSFRDTQYF; cdr3_nt: TGTGCCAGCCAACAGATCGGATCATTCCGAGATACGCAGTATTTT
v_call: TRBV19; j_call: TRBJ1-5; d_call: TRBD1; clone_size: .; cdr3_aa: CASSQRTGGSNQPQHF; cdr3_nt: TGTGCCAGTAGTCAACGGACAGGGGGTTCGAATCAGCCTCAGCATTTT
v_call: TRBV6-5; j_call: TRBJ2-5; d_call: TRBD2; clone_size: .; cdr3_aa: CASSYPRGAGETQYF; cdr3_nt: TGTGCCAGCAGTTACCCGCGGGGGGCTGGTGAGACCCAGTACTTC
v_call: TRBV27; j_call: TRBJ1-6; d_call: .; clone_size: .; cdr3_aa: CASSTTRGQALHF; cdr3_nt: TGTGCCAGCAGCACCACCCGTGGACAAGCCCTCCACTTT
v_call: TRBV5-6; j_call: TRBJ2-5; d_call: TRBD2; clone_size: .; cdr3_aa: CASSLGGLSYQETQYF; cdr3_nt: TGTGCCAGCAGCCTGGGGGGACTATCGTACCAAGAGACCCAGTACTTC
v_call: TRBV28; j_call: TRBJ1-1; d_call: .; clone_size: once; cdr3_aa: CASRLQGEAFF; cdr3_nt: TGTGCCAGCAGGCTACAGGGTGAAGCTTTCTTT
v_call: TRBV6-5; j_call: TRBJ2-1; d_call: .; clone_size: .; cdr3_aa: CASSNHRVANEQFF; cdr3_nt: TGTGCCAGCAGTAACCACAGGGTGGCCAATGAGCAGTTCTTC
v_call: TRBV4-1; j_call: TRBJ1-2; d_call: TRBD1; clone_size: .; cdr3_aa: CASSLTGTNYGYTF; cdr3_nt: TGCGCCAGCAGCTTGACAGGGACTAACTATGGCTACACCTTC
v_call: TRBV7-6; j_call: TRBJ1-1; d_call: .; clone_size: .; cdr3_aa: CASSEKVQKTPGVAEAFF; cdr3_nt: TGTGCCAGCAGCGAGAAGGTGCAAAAGACCCCAGGGGTCGCTGAAGCTTTCTTT
v_call: TRBV24-1; j_call: TRBJ2-2; d_call: .; clone_size: .; cdr3_aa: CATKSGVPTGELFF; cdr3_nt: TGTGCCACCAAGTCCGGGGTCCCCACCGGGGAGCTGTTTTTT
v_call: TRBV28; j_call: TRBJ1-3; d_call: .; clone_size: .; cdr3_aa: CASSHSTLREGSSGNTIYF; cdr3_nt: TGTGCCAGCAGTCACTCCACCCTTCGGGAGGGGTCCTCTGGAAACACCATATATTTT
v_call: TRBV7-6; j_call: TRBJ2-3; d_call: TRBD2; clone_size: .; cdr3_aa: CASSSSGGAADTQYF; cdr3_nt: TGTGCCAGCAGCAGTAGCGGGGGGGCCGCAGATACGCAGTATTTT
v_call: TRBV11-3; j_call: TRBJ2-1; d_call: TRBD2; clone_size: .; cdr3_aa: CASSSPIAGGPRQEQFF; cdr3_nt: TGTGCCAGCAGCTCTCCAATAGCGGGAGGGCCACGCCAGGAGCAGTTCTTC
v_call: TRBV27; j_call: TRBJ1-3; d_call: .; clone_size: .; cdr3_aa: CASSSTGTLSNTIYF; cdr3_nt: TGTGCCAGCAGTTCCACAGGGACGCTCTCGAACACCATATATTTT
v_call: TRBV4-3; j_call: TRBJ1-1; d_call: .; clone_size: .; cdr3_aa: CASSQQTVSEAFF; cdr3_nt: TGCGCCAGCAGCCAGCAGACAGTTTCGGAAGCTTTCTTT
v_call: TRBV30; j_call: TRBJ2-2; d_call: .; clone_size: .; cdr3_aa: CAWSENTFGQNTGELFF; cdr3_nt: TGTGCCTGGAGTGAGAACACCTTTGGACAGAACACCGGGGAGCTGTTTTTT
v_call: TRBV18; j_call: TRBJ2-1; d_call: .; clone_size: .; cdr3_aa: CASSLDFLEQFF; cdr3_nt: TGTGCCAGCTCCCTGGACTTTCTAGAGCAGTTCTTC
v_call: TRBV6-6; j_call: TRBJ2-1; d_call: TRBD2; clone_size: many; cdr3_aa: CASSYGGSYNEQFF; cdr3_nt: TGTGCCAGCAGTTACGGCGGGAGCTACAATGAGCAGTTCTTC
v_call: TRBV9; j_call: TRBJ2-3; d_call: TRBD1; clone_size: .; cdr3_aa: CASSMGQGTDTQYF; cdr3_nt: TGTGCCAGCAGCATGGGACAGGGCACAGATACGCAGTATTTT
v_call: TRBV13; j_call: TRBJ2-1; d_call: TRBD2; clone_size: .; cdr3_aa: CASSLPGTKGGEQFF; cdr3_nt: TGTGCCAGCAGCTTACCCGGGACTAAAGGAGGTGAGCAGTTCTTC
v_call: TRBV4-3; j_call: TRBJ1-2; d_call: .; clone_size: once; cdr3_aa: CASSQSRTGSVGYTF; cdr3_nt: TGCGCCAGCAGCCAATCCCGAACGGGGAGTGTTGGCTACACCTTC
v_call: TRBV6-2/TRBV6-3; j_call: TRBJ1-1; d_call: .; clone_size: .; cdr3_aa: CASSHGVKRADNTEAFF; cdr3_nt: TGTGCCAGCAGCCATGGCGTAAAGCGGGCTGACAACACTGAAGCTTTCTTT
v_call: TRBV10-2; j_call: TRBJ2-2; d_call: TRBD1; clone_size: .; cdr3_aa: CASSDSAWQGATGELFF; cdr3_nt: TGCGCCAGCAGTGATTCCGCCTGGCAGGGGGCCACCGGGGAGCTGTTTTTT
v_call: TRBV12-3/TRBV12-4; j_call: TRBJ1-2; d_call: .; clone_size: .; cdr3_aa: CASSFPGLNGYTF; cdr3_nt: TGTGCCAGCAGTTTCCCAGGTTTAAATGGCTACACCTTC